This record looks at one T cell receptor beta chain sequence and its context. This entry is derived from a study of blood T cell repertoires in COVID-19. This CDR3 comprises 14 residues. CDR1 is MDHEN and CDR2 is SYDVKM in the germline V gene. V shed 5 bases, J shed 8 bases, and the junction held 8 bases outside the gene matches. Method: immunoSEQ multiplex PCR; TCRdb's copy keeps in-frame clones and lacks some. This sample has approximately 350,000 clones, with more than 70% found just once. This TCR came from a middle-aged man with acute or convalescent COVID-19. J is TRBJ1-2 and V is TRBV28, with TRBD1 matching over 10 bases. The sequencing input was peripheral blood. The DNA for the CDR3 is TGTGCCAGCAGTATGGGACAGGGGACGGGAGGCTACACCTTC. Residues: CASSMGQGTGGYTF.